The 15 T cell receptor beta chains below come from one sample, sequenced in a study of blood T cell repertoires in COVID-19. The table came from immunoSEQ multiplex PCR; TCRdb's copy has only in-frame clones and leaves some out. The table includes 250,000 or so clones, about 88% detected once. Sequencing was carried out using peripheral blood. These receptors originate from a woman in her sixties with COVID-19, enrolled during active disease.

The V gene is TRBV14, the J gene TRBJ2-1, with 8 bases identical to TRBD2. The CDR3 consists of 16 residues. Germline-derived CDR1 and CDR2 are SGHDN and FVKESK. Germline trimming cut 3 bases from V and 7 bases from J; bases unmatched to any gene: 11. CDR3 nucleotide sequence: TGTGCCAGCAGCCATCTACTAGCGGAATTCCGGAATGAGCAGTTCTTC. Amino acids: CASSHLLAEFRNEQFF.

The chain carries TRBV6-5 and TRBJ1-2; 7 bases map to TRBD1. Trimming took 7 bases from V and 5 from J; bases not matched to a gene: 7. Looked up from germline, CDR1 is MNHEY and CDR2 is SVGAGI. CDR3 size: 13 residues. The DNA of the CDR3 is TGTGCCAGCAAAAGGACAGGCGTATATGGCTACACCTTC. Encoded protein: CASKRTGVYGYTF.

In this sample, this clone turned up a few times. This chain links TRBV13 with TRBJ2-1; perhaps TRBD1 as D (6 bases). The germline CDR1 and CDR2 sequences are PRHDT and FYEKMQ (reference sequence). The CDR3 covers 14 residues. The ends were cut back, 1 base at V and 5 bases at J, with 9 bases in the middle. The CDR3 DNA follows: TGTGCCAGCAGCTTAGAGGGGGAGAACAATGAGCAGTTCTTC. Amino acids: CASSLEGENNEQFF.

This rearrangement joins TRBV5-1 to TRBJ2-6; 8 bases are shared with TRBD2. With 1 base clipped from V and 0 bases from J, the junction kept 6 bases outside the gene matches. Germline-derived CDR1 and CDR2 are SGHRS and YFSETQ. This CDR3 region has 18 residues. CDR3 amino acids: CASSLIASGRSGANVLTF. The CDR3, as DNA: TGCGCCAGCAGCTTGATTGCTAGCGGGCGCTCTGGGGCCAACGTCCTGACTTTC.

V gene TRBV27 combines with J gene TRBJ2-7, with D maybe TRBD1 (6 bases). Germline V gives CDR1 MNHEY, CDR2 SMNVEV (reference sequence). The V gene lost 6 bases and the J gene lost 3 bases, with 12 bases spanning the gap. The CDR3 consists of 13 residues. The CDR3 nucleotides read TGTGCCAGCAGCCGCAAGGGGGACTACGAGCAGTACTTC. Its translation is CASSRKGDYEQYF.

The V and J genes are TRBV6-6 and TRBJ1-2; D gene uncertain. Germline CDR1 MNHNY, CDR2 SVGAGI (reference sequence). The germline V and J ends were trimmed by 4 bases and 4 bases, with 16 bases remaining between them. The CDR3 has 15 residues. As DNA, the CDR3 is TGTGCCAGCAGTTCCTTAATAGGACTGCGCTATGGCTACACCTTC. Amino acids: CASSSLIGLRYGYTF.

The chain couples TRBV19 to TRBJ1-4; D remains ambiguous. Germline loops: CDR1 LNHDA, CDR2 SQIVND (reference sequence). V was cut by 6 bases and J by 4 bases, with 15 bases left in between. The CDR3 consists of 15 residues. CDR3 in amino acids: CASSPQTPRNEKLFF. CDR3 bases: TGTGCCAGTAGCCCGCAGACACCCCGTAATGAAAAACTGTTTTTT.

The CDR3 region is CASSSGTGANYGYTF. Written as DNA, the CDR3 is TGCGCCAGCAGCTCGGGGACAGGGGCTAACTATGGCTACACCTTC. J is TRBJ1-2 and V is TRBV5-1; 10 positions match TRBD1. The CDR3 covers 15 residues. CDR1 is SGHRS and CDR2 is YFSETQ in the germline V gene. After removal of 3 bases from V and 0 bases from J, the junction contained 2 bases not matched to a gene.

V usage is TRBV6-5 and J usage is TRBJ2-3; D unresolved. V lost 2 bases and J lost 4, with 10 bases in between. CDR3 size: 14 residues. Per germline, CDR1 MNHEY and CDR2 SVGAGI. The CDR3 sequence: CASSYNIRADTQYF. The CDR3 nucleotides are TGTGCCAGCAGTTACAATATTCGGGCAGATACGCAGTATTTT.

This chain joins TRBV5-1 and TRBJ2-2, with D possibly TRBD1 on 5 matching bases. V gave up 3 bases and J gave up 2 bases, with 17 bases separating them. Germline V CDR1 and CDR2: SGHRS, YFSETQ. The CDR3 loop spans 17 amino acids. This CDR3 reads CASSWTRSDINTGELFF. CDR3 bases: TGCGCCAGCAGCTGGACCCGGTCGGACATTAACACCGGGGAGCTGTTTTTT.

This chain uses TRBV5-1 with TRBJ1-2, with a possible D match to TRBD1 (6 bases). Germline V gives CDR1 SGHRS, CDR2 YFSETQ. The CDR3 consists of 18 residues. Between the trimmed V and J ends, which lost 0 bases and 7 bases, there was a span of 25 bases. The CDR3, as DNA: TGCGCCAGCAGCTTGGCCATAGGATTGAACAGGGAATCGGGTGGCTACACCTTC. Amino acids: CASSLAIGLNRESGGYTF.

CDR3 sequence (DNA): TGTGCCATCAGTGACCAGGGTTTATTTGGAAACACCATATATTTT. Its protein product is CAISDQGLFGNTIYF. This chain joins TRBV10-3 and TRBJ1-3; a weak D match, TRBD1 (5 bases). Per germline, CDR1 ENHRY and CDR2 SYGVKD. The CDR3 spans 15 residues. V was cut by 3 bases and J by 3 bases, with 12 bases left in between.

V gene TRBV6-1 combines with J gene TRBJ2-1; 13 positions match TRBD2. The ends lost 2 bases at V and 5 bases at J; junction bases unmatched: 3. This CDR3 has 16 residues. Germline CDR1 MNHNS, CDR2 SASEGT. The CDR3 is CASSEQTSGRNNEQFF. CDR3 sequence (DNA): TGTGCCAGCAGTGAACAGACTAGCGGGAGGAACAATGAGCAGTTCTTC.

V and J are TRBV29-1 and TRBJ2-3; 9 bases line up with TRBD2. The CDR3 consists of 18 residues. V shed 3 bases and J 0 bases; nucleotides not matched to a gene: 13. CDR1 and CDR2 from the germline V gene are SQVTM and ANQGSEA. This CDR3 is CSVERVAGVVGSTDTQYF. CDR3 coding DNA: TGCAGCGTTGAGCGGGTAGCGGGAGTGGTGGGGAGCACAGATACGCAGTATTTT.

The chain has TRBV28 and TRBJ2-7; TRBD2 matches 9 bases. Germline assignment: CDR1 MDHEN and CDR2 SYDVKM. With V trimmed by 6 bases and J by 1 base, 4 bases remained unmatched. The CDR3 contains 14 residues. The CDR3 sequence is CASRFSGRSYEQYF. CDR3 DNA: TGTGCCAGCAGATTCAGCGGGAGGTCCTACGAGCAGTACTTC.